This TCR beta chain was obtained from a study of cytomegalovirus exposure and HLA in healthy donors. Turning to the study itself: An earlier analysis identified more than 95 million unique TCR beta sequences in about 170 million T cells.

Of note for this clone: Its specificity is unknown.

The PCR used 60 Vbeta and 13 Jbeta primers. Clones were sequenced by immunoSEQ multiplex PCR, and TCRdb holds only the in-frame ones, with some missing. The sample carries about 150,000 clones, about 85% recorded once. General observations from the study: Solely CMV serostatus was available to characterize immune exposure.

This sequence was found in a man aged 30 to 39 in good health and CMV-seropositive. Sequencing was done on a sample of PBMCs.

Written as DNA, the CDR3 is TGTGCCAGCAGTTACTCGACAGGGAAAGAGACCCAGTACTTC. This sequence encodes CASSYSTGKETQYF. The chain links TRBV6-5 to TRBJ2-5, with TRBD1 matching over 7 bases. The CDR3 covers 14 residues. J gave up 3 bases and V 0 bases, and 1 base lay outside the gene matches. The V gene's germline CDR1 is MNHEY and CDR2 SVGAGI.